These 28 T cell receptor beta chains came from one sample sequenced in a study of spatial heterogeneity in lung cancer. Indicated time point: blood at routine non-recurrence follow-up after resection. Material for sequencing was whole RNA from tumor, nontumor lung or frozen PBMC, left unsorted. MiXCR was run by TCRdb on the 5' RACE reads, yielding one entry per CDR3 protein. The top ten clones hold approximately 40% of a sample with tens of thousands of distinct CDR3 sequences, less than 9.5% of them seen once. This material consisted of PBMCs, taken at follow-up. These receptors came from a female donor with early-stage non-small cell lung cancer.

This chain connects TRBV5-1 to TRBJ2-1, with 13 bases identical to TRBD2. The CDR3 length is 17 residues. Trimming at V came to 6 bases and at J to 3 bases, leaving 9 bases not matched to a gene. The germline gives CDR1 SGHRS, CDR2 YFSETQ. The CDR3 protein is CASTSPTSGGNYNEQFF. The CDR3 bases are TGCGCCAGCACCTCCCCGACTAGCGGGGGGAACTACAATGAGCAGTTCTTC.

This clonotype was detected many times. The chain carries TRBV4-2 and TRBJ2-1; D call uncertain. V gave up 3 bases and J gave up 5 bases, with 11 bases separating them. The CDR3 extends over 14 amino acids. Germline-derived CDR1 and CDR2 are LGHNA and YNFKEQ. CDR3 protein: CASSHKDGHNEQFF. In nucleotides, the CDR3 is TGTGCCAGCAGCCATAAGGACGGGCACAATGAGCAGTTCTTC.

The chain has TRBV4-1 and TRBJ2-6; D remains ambiguous. V was trimmed by 0 bases and J by 4 bases, leaving 28 bases between them. Germline CDR1 reads MGHRA; CDR2 reads YSYEKL. This CDR3 has 22 residues. CDR3 amino acids: CASSQDWTTFTTGKTGANVLTF. CDR3 nucleotide sequence: TGCGCCAGCAGCCAAGATTGGACGACGTTCACGACGGGTAAGACAGGGGCCAACGTCCTGACTTTC.

This clonotype was seen more than once but under ten times. The chain uses TRBV9 and TRBJ2-3; 9 bases align to TRBD2. The CDR3 extends over 16 amino acids. CDR1 and CDR2 from the germline V gene are SGDLS and YYNGEE. V was clipped by 4 bases and J by 4 bases; unmatched bases: 10. The DNA of the CDR3 is TGTGCCAGCAGCCCGAGGACTAGCGCGAGGGCAGATACGCAGTATTTT. It yields the protein CASSPRTSARADTQYF.

This clonotype appeared many times. The chain uses TRBV9 and TRBJ2-3, with 7 nucleotides matching TRBD1. This CDR3 comprises 13 residues. The junction had 4 bases not matched to a gene; V was cut back by 3 bases and J by 6 bases. Looked up from germline, CDR1 is SGDLS and CDR2 is YYNGEE. The CDR3 here is CASSGDSRDTQYF. Here the CDR3 DNA reads TGTGCCAGCAGCGGGGACAGCCGGGATACGCAGTATTTT.

This clonotype was seen more than once but under ten times. The gene calls are TRBV28 and TRBJ2-7; 9 nucleotides line up with TRBD1. Trimming removed 3 bases from V and 6 bases from J; junction bases left unmatched: 12. CDR3 size: 16 residues. CDR1 is MDHEN, CDR2 SYDVKM, per germline. The CDR3 DNA follows: TGTGCCAGCAGTTTTAGCTTAGGGACAGGGAATTTCGAGCAGTACTTC. Amino acids: CASSFSLGTGNFEQYF.

This clonotype has ten or more counts. This sequence joins TRBV7-6 and TRBJ2-7, with 7 bases lining up with TRBD1. Trimming at V came to 0 bases and at J to 2 bases, leaving 4 bases not matched to a gene. In germline, CDR1 is SGHVS, CDR2 FNYEAQ. The CDR3 contains 15 residues. The CDR3 sequence is CASSLAGQGAYEQYF. DNA of the CDR3: TGTGCCAGCAGCTTAGCGGGCCAGGGGGCCTACGAGCAGTACTTC.

The V and J genes are TRBV14 and TRBJ1-3; no clear D gene. V lost 6 bases and J 4 bases, leaving 13 bases between the germline ends. Germline V gene sequence: CDR1 SGHDN, CDR2 FVKESK. This CDR3 is built from 14 residues. The CDR3 DNA is TGTGCCAGCAGACGCTCCCTGCGGGGAAACACCATATATTTT. Translating it yields CASRRSLRGNTIYF.

This clonotype was found a few times. This rearrangement joins TRBV2 to TRBJ1-5; D remains unclear. The germline V and J ends were trimmed by 3 bases and 7 bases, with 13 bases remaining between them. Germline V lookup: CDR1 SNHLY, CDR2 FYNNEI. The CDR3 runs to 14 residues. The CDR3 here is CASSDRSDGQPQHF. The CDR3 DNA sequence: TGTGCCAGCAGTGATAGGTCTGACGGGCAGCCCCAGCATTTT.

This clonotype was recorded a few times. The rearrangement uses TRBV20-1 and TRBJ2-1; D possibly corresponds to TRBD2 (5 bases). The V gene's germline CDR1 is DFQATT and CDR2 SNEGSKA (reference sequence). The CDR3 runs to 15 residues. Trimming took off 6 bases at V and 5 bases at J, with 20 bases between the two ends. The CDR3 sequence is CSADPPGIGDNEQFF. CDR3 sequence (DNA): TGCAGTGCCGACCCTCCCGGGATCGGAGACAATGAGCAGTTCTTC.

This clonotype was picked up one time. The V call is TRBV12-3 or TRBV12-4, the J call TRBJ1-2; D might be TRBD1 (6 bases). Trimming took 4 bases from V and 5 from J, leaving 11 bases between them. This CDR3 has 13 amino acids. CDR3 in amino acids: CASSYGTTYGYTF. Here the CDR3 DNA reads TGTGCCAGCAGTTACGGGACAACTTATGGCTACACCTTC.

The chain recombines TRBV28 with TRBJ2-3; D possibly uses TRBD1 or TRBD2 (6 bases each). This CDR3 comprises 14 residues. With 5 bases removed from V and 1 base from J, the gap between germline ends came to 10 bases. Germline V lookup: CDR1 MDHEN, CDR2 SYDVKM. The CDR3 nucleotides are TGTGCCAGCAGTCTGGGGGGCCGCACAGATACGCAGTATTTT. This sequence encodes CASSLGGRTDTQYF.

This clonotype has more than one count but fewer than ten. The V call is TRBV5-1, the J call TRBJ1-1; tentative D call: TRBD1 (5 bases). The CDR3 loop spans 14 amino acids. Germline CDR1 is SGHRS and CDR2 is YFSETQ. V shed 4 bases and J shed 1 base, with 11 bases lying between them. The CDR3 DNA sequence: TGCGCCAGCAGCGTACAGGCCACGAACACTGAAGCTTTCTTT. Its protein is CASSVQATNTEAFF.

The genes are TRBV7-9 and TRBJ2-3, with TRBD2 identical over 12 bases. The CDR3 runs 16 residues. The trim removed 6 bases at V and 2 bases at J, leaving 6 bases unmatched. The germline CDR1 and CDR2 sequences are SEHNR and FQNEAQ (reference sequence). CDR3 DNA: TGTGCCAGCAGACTCACTAGCGGGGGGATCACAGATACGCAGTATTTT. Protein product: CASRLTSGGITDTQYF.

This clonotype came up many times. The chain links TRBV19 to TRBJ2-2; either TRBD1 or TRBD2 may fit D (6 bases each). Germline loops: CDR1 LNHDA, CDR2 SQIVND (reference sequence). V dropped 8 bases and J dropped 4 bases, with 20 bases sitting between them. The CDR3 totals 16 residues. The CDR3 loop reads CASSPGAGLGTGELFF. In DNA form, the CDR3 reads TGTGCCAGTTCCCCGGGGGCAGGTTTGGGCACCGGGGAGCTGTTTTTT.

The CDR3 protein is CASSLQAGSTYEQYF. In DNA, the CDR3 is TGTGCCAGCAGTTTGCAAGCGGGAAGTACCTACGAGCAGTACTTC. V and J are TRBV27 and TRBJ2-7; TRBD2 agrees at 7 bases. The CDR3 has 15 amino acids. With 3 bases clipped from V and 2 bases from J, the junction kept 7 bases outside the gene matches. The germline CDR1 and CDR2 sequences are MNHEY and SMNVEV (reference sequence).

This clonotype appeared many times. An end of the junction does not agree with germline; a read error may underlie this. This chain links TRBV12-3 or TRBV12-4 with TRBJ2-7, with a possible D match to TRBD1 (5 bases). The CDR3 loop spans 12 amino acids. The DNA of the CDR3 is TGTGCCAGCAGTTTTGTGGACACCCTGATGAACTTC. Its translation is CASSFVDTLMNF.

In this sample, this clonotype turned up many times. The chain joins TRBV28 to TRBJ1-2; no firm D call. Germline values: CDR1 MDHEN, CDR2 SYDVKM. V was trimmed by 3 bases and J by 5 bases, leaving 10 bases between them. CDR3 length: 13 amino acids. As DNA, the CDR3 is TGTGCCAGCAGTTTTGGGCTGGAATATGGCTACACCTTC. Amino acids: CASSFGLEYGYTF.

This clonotype was counted only a few times. CDR3 DNA: TGCAGCGTTGTGGGGATGGCCTACAATGAGCAGTTCTTC. Translation gives CSVVGMAYNEQFF. This chain joins TRBV29-1 and TRBJ2-1; D is unclear. CDR3 size: 13 residues. Germline lookup yields CDR1 SQVTM and CDR2 ANQGSEA. Trimming left V 4 bases short and J 2 bases short, with 9 bases between.

This clonotype was detected only a few times. This chain joins TRBV7-9 and TRBJ1-2; no clear D gene. CDR1 SEHNR and CDR2 FQNEAQ come from the germline V gene (reference sequence). Trimming took off 5 bases at V and 7 bases at J, with 14 bases between the two ends. This CDR3 region has 13 residues. As DNA, the CDR3 is TGTGCCAGCAGCGCCCCAGGAAGAAGTGGCTACACCTTC. Translated, it gives CASSAPGRSGYTF.

This clonotype was seen many times. The chain combines TRBV2 with TRBJ2-7; possibly TRBD1 or TRBD2 for D (5 bases each). The V gene's germline CDR1 is SNHLY and CDR2 FYNNEI. The length of the CDR3 is 14 residues. V was clipped by 1 base and J by 3 bases, with 10 bases between them. CDR3 residues: CASSEGGTYYEQYF. The CDR3 region has the DNA TGTGCCAGCAGTGAAGGGGGGACCTACTACGAGCAGTACTTC.

There are many counts of this clonotype. The chain uses TRBV29-1 and TRBJ2-1; either TRBD1 or TRBD2 may supply D (6 bases each). This CDR3 is 14 amino acids long. V shed 2 bases and J shed 6 bases, with 14 bases lying between them. Looked up from germline, CDR1 is SQVTM and CDR2 is ANQGSEA. CDR3 region: CSVERGASVNEQFF. DNA of the CDR3: TGCAGCGTTGAAAGGGGGGCCAGCGTCAATGAGCAGTTCTTC.

This clonotype was detected many times. The chain joins TRBV5-1 to TRBJ2-7; 7 bases match TRBD1. Germline V gene data show CDR1 as SGHRS and CDR2 as YFSETQ. There are 15 residues in the CDR3. The V gene end was trimmed by 6 bases and the J gene end by 4 bases; junction bases not matched to a gene: 13. This CDR3 reads CASMEIETGSYEQYF. The CDR3 bases are TGCGCCAGCATGGAAATCGAGACAGGGTCGTACGAGCAGTACTTC.

This clonotype was detected many times. The chain joins TRBV7-2 to TRBJ1-1, with D tentatively TRBD1 (5 bases). The CDR3 length is 13 residues. The V and J ends lost 2 bases and 5 bases respectively, with 9 bases between them. Germline CDR1 reads SGHTA; CDR2 reads FQGNSA. CDR3 residues: CASSLLGGTEAFF. The CDR3 DNA reads as TGTGCCAGCAGCTTACTGGGGGGAACTGAAGCTTTCTTT.

The table lists this clonotype with a few counts. V and J are TRBV27 and TRBJ1-5, with unresolved D. Germline V gives CDR1 MNHEY, CDR2 SMNVEV (reference sequence). The CDR3 is 14 amino acids. The V and J ends lost 3 bases and 0 bases respectively, with 6 bases between them. CDR3 in amino acids: CASSFLDSNQPQHF. In DNA form, the CDR3 reads TGTGCCAGCAGTTTCCTGGATAGCAATCAGCCCCAGCATTTT.

The DNA of the CDR3 is TGTGCCAGCAGTGGGGGGGCGAGCTCCTATAATTCACCCCTCCACTTT. Protein: CASSGGASSYNSPLHF. The V and J genes are TRBV2 and TRBJ1-6, with D tentatively TRBD1 (6 bases). The germline V gene has CDR1 SNHLY and CDR2 FYNNEI. The CDR3 covers 16 residues. V lost 4 bases and J lost 0, with 10 bases in between.

J is TRBJ2-2 and V is TRBV12-3 or TRBV12-4, with 9 nucleotides matching TRBD1. The CDR3 is made up of 16 amino acids. The trim removed 4 bases at V and 7 bases at J, leaving 10 bases unmatched. The CDR3 nucleotides read TGTGCCAGCAGTTACCGGACAGGGGAAGGGAACGGGGAGCTGTTTTTT. This sequence encodes CASSYRTGEGNGELFF.

This clonotype came up many times. The chain employs TRBV2 and TRBJ2-3; D call uncertain. The V end lost 7 bases, the J end lost 6 bases, and 17 bases lay between the germline ends. There are 14 residues in the CDR3. Germline values: CDR1 SNHLY, CDR2 FYNNEI. CDR3 coding DNA: TGTGCCAGCACCCAGCTGGGTAGTGCGGATACGCAGTATTTT. It translates to CASTQLGSADTQYF.